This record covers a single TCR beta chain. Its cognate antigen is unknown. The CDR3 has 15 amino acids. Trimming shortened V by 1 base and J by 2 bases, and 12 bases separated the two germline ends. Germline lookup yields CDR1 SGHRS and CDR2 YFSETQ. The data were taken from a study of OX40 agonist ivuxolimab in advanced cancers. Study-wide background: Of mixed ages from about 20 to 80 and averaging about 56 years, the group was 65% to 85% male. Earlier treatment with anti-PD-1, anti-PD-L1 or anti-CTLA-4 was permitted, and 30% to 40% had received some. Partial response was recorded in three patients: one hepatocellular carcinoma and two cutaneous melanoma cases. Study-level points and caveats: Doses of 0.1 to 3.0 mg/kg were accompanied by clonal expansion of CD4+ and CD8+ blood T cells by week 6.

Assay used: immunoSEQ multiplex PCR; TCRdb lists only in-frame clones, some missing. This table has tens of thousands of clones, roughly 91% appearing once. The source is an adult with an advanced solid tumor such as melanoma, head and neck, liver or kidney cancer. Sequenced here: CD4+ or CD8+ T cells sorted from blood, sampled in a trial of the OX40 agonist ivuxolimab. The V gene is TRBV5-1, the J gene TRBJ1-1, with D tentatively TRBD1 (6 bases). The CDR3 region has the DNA TGCGCCAGCAGCTTGCTTGGGGGGGCAAACACTGAAGCTTTCTTT. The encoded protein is CASSLLGGANTEAFF.